One and the same sample provided the 10 T cell receptor beta chains below, sequenced in a study of blood T cell repertoires in COVID-19. Sequencing used immunoSEQ multiplex PCR; TCRdb keeps in-frame clones, though not all of them. This table holds about 180,000 clones, over 75% found once. The sequenced material came from PBMCs or T cells enriched from blood (not recorded which). The receptors come from a woman aged 18-29 years who had recovered from COVID-19.

The rearrangement links TRBV30 to TRBJ2-3; TRBD1 matches 8 bases. V shed 4 bases, J shed 2 bases, and the junction held 8 bases outside the gene matches. The CDR3 spans 15 residues. Germline V gene data show CDR1 as GTSNPN and CDR2 as SVGIG (reference sequence). The CDR3 sequence is CAWKAPDRDTDTQYF. CDR3 DNA sequence: TGTGCCTGGAAGGCACCGGACAGGGACACAGATACGCAGTATTTT.

The rearrangement uses TRBV7-9 and TRBJ1-1, with 8 bases matching TRBD1. The CDR3 sequence is 16 residues long. Germline values: CDR1 SEHNR, CDR2 FQNEAQ (reference sequence). After removal of 3 bases from V and 2 bases from J, the junction contained 8 bases not matched to a gene. This CDR3 reads CASSFPSQGGNTEAFF. In DNA form, the CDR3 reads TGTGCCAGCAGCTTCCCATCACAGGGGGGAAACACTGAAGCTTTCTTT.

V and J are TRBV27 and TRBJ1-2; D is uncertain. Germline V gene lookup returns CDR1 MNHEY and CDR2 SMNVEV (reference sequence). Trimming shortened V by 3 bases and J by 6 bases, and 14 bases separated the two germline ends. The CDR3 is made up of 14 amino acids. For the CDR3, the DNA is TGTGCCAGCAGTTTGTATGGAGAGAGTAATGGCTACACCTTC. Amino acids: CASSLYGESNGYTF.

This clone was found once. J is TRBJ1-2 and V is TRBV27, with D possibly TRBD1 on 6 matching bases. V was clipped by 6 bases and J by 4 bases, with 18 bases between them. Germline loops: CDR1 MNHEY, CDR2 SMNVEV (reference sequence). This CDR3 has 15 amino acids. In nucleotides, the CDR3 is TGTGCCAGCAGAATTCCTTTGGGGGCTGGCTATGGCTACACCTTC. It specifies CASRIPLGAGYGYTF.

The rearrangement uses TRBV7-2 and TRBJ2-7, with D possibly matching TRBD2 (5 bases). Trimming shortened V by 4 bases and J by 4 bases, and 17 bases separated the two germline ends. The germline CDR1 and CDR2 sequences are SGHTA and FQGNSA. The CDR3 sequence is 15 residues long. The CDR3: CASSSSLRGSYEQYF. CDR3 nucleotides: TGTGCCAGCAGCTCCTCCCTCCGTGGGAGTTACGAGCAGTACTTC.

This chain connects TRBV7-8 to TRBJ2-1, with 10 bases lining up with TRBD2. Germline CDR1 is SGHVS and CDR2 is FQNEAQ. This CDR3 region has 16 residues. V trimming: 2 bases; J trimming: 6 bases; junction bases outside the gene matches: 7. The CDR3 coding sequence is TGTGCCAGCAGCTTACAAGGGCTAGCGGGAGTCAATGAGCAGTTCTTC. Translated: CASSLQGLAGVNEQFF. Full variable domain (missing parts from reference TRBV7-8 and TRBJ2-1): GAGVSQSPRYKVAKRGQDVALRCDPISGHVSLFWYQQALGQGPEFLTYFQNEAQLDKSGLPSDRFFAERPEGSVSTLKIQRTQQEDSAVYLCASSLQGLAGVNEQFFGPGTRLTVL.

The rearrangement joins TRBV20-1 to TRBJ2-1, with 7 bases matching TRBD2. The germline V gene encodes CDR1 DFQATT and CDR2 SNEGSKA (reference sequence). This CDR3 is 11 amino acids long. The CDR3 reads CRLRGDNEQFF. CDR3 nucleotides: TGCAGGCTACGGGGGGACAATGAGCAGTTCTTC.

The rearrangement links TRBV10-2 to TRBJ2-3, with a weak D call TRBD2 (6 bases). CDR3 length equals 16 residues. CDR1 is WSHSY, CDR2 SAAADI, per germline. Deletions cut 3 bases from V and 3 bases from J, with 16 bases between. The chain's CDR3 is CASSDGAGRRTDTQYF. CDR3 nucleotide sequence: TGCGCCAGCAGTGACGGGGCGGGACGAAGAACAGATACGCAGTATTTT.

This clone was counted a single time. V and J are TRBV7-8 and TRBJ2-5, with 9 positions matching TRBD2. CDR3 length: 19 residues. Germline assignment: CDR1 SGHVS and CDR2 FQNEAQ. Unmatched junction bases numbered 14, after V lost 1 base and J lost 2 bases. DNA for the CDR3: TGTGCCAGCAGCTTAGAAAAGCGGGAGGCGATGGGGGTACAAGAGACCCAGTACTTC. It encodes CASSLEKREAMGVQETQYF.

This chain uses TRBV19 with TRBJ1-5, with 9 bases identical to TRBD1. Germline V gives CDR1 LNHDA, CDR2 SQIVND (reference sequence). Germline trimming cut 3 bases from V and 6 bases from J; bases unmatched to any gene: 6. CDR3 length equals 15 residues. The chain's CDR3 is CASSILQGAGQPQHF. CDR3 bases: TGTGCCAGTAGTATTTTACAGGGGGCAGGTCAGCCCCAGCATTTT.